Presented here are 21 T cell receptor beta chains from one specimen sequenced in a study of tumor-infiltrating lymphocytes in primary liver carcinoma. The study co-extracted DNA and RNA from about 20-30 mg of unsorted bulk tissue. A primer in the constant region served to generate TCR beta cDNA from approximately 450 ng of total RNA. Three nested multiplex PCR rounds of slightly modified ARM-PCR generated TCR beta libraries. The two initial PCR rounds, around 10 cycles each, used TRBV1-TRBV30 forward and C-beta reverse primers. TCRdb passed the multiplex PCR reads through MiXCR, listing each CDR3 protein once. The table shows about 99,000 distinct CDR3 sequences, with more than 60% occurring only once. Sequencing was carried out using liver tumor tissue from sampling region 5. Subset of the sample: tumor region T5, tumor centre. These receptors all come from a woman aged 55-75 years with primary liver carcinoma and hepatitis B virus infection.

For this clonotype: Since a much larger clone is just one base distant, this may be a read error. The chain couples TRBV24-1 to TRBJ2-3; D might be TRBD1 (6 bases). CDR3 length: 14 amino acids. Per the germline V gene, CDR1 is KGHDR and CDR2 is SFDVKD. The CDR3 region is CGTKGRGPADTQYF. In nucleotides, the CDR3 is TGTGGCACCAAGGGCAGGGGCCCCGCAGATACGCAGTATTTT.

A word on this clonotype: Just one base apart from a much larger clone, this may be a read error. The conserved phenylalanine or tryptophan is not found at the CDR3 terminus, so this likely reflects a read error. The chain couples TRBV10-3 to TRBJ2-7; perhaps TRBD1 as D (6 bases). Germline V lookup: CDR1 ENHRY, CDR2 SYGVKD. This CDR3 has 14 residues. The ends were cut back, 3 bases at V and 2 bases at J, with 11 bases in the middle. CDR3 coding DNA: TGTGCCATCAGTGATTTTGAGGGGGCCTACGAGCAGTACATC. Translating it yields CAISDFEGAYEQYI.

For this clonotype: The final CDR3 position lacks the conserved phenylalanine or tryptophan, pointing to a likely read error. The chain joins TRBV11-2 to TRBJ2-3; 7 nucleotides agree with TRBD1. Germline values: CDR1 SGHAT, CDR2 FQNNGV. This CDR3 region has 16 residues. For the CDR3, the DNA is TGTGCCAGCAGCTTAGCCGGACAGGCGATCACATATACACAGTATCTT. Amino acids: CASSLAGQAITYTQYL.

Of note for this clonotype: Because it lacks the conserved phenylalanine or tryptophan at the end, this CDR3 is likely a read error. This chain connects TRBV5-1 to TRBJ2-7, with D perhaps TRBD2 (6 bases). The CDR3 spans 15 residues. The V gene lost 4 bases and the J gene lost 6 bases, with 20 bases spanning the gap. CDR1 SGHRS and CDR2 YFSETQ come from the germline V gene. The CDR3: CASSHQAGDGSEQYC. The CDR3 DNA follows: TGCGCCAGCAGCCATCAAGCCGGAGACGGGAGCGAGCAGTACTGC.

This chain uses TRBV5-6 with TRBJ2-1; no firm D call. Germline V gene sequence: CDR1 SGHDT, CDR2 YYEEEE. V lost 1 base to trimming and J lost 8 bases, with 16 bases between them. The CDR3 is made up of 15 amino acids. The CDR3 DNA sequence: TGTGCCAGCAGCTTGAGGCTACATCGTGGGGATGAGCAGTTCTTC. This gives the protein CASSLRLHRGDEQFF.

The J gene is TRBJ1-3, the V gene TRBV12-3 or TRBV12-4, with a weak D call TRBD1 (5 bases). The CDR3 length is 16 residues. The ends were cut back, 6 bases at V and 4 bases at J, with 19 bases in the middle. In nucleotides, the CDR3 is TGTGCCAGCAGCTTCCCCGGGGCCAGGGAGGGAAACACCATATATTTT. Amino acid sequence: CASSFPGAREGNTIYF.

Comment on this clonotype: The missing conserved phenylalanine or tryptophan at the end of this CDR3 makes a read error likely. This chain uses TRBV15 with TRBJ2-6; D gene uncertain. Trimming shortened V by 0 bases and J by 4 bases, and 10 bases separated the two germline ends. Germline V gene lookup returns CDR1 LNHNV and CDR2 YYDKDF (reference sequence). CDR3 length equals 16 residues. CDR3: CATSRDLRSGANVLTL. CDR3 DNA: TGTGCCACCAGCAGAGATCTGCGCTCCGGGGCCAACGTCCTGACTCTC.

This clonotype came up many times. The J gene is TRBJ2-5, the V gene TRBV12-5; D not resolved. V lost 1 base to trimming and J lost 5 bases, with 5 bases between them. There are 12 residues in the CDR3. The V gene's germline CDR1 is LGHNT and CDR2 FRNRAP. The CDR3 DNA follows: TGTGCTAGTGGTTTGGGGGTGGAGACCCAGTACTTC. As protein: CASGLGVETQYF. Drawing the rest from reference TRBV12-5 and TRBJ2-5, the complete variable domain is DARVTQTPRHKVTEMGQEVTMRCQPILGHNTVFWYRQTMMQGLELLAYFRNRAPLDDSGMPKDRFSAEMPDATLATLKIQPSEPRDSAVYFCASGLGVETQYFGPGTRLLVL.

On this clonotype: Since a much larger clone is just one base distant, this may be a read error. The chain is built from TRBV5-4 and TRBJ2-1, with D unclear. The CDR3 is 13 residues long. From germline, CDR1 is SGHNT and CDR2 YYREEE (reference sequence). In DNA, the CDR3 is TGTGCCAGGAGCTTGGTAGCCGGCAATGAGCAGTTCTTC. This codes for CARSLVAGNEQFF.

V usage is TRBV6-2 or TRBV6-3 and J usage is TRBJ2-5, with TRBD1 matching over 9 bases. The CDR3 totals 16 residues. Trimming cost V 4 bases and J 7 bases; bases outside gene matches: 13. The germline CDR1 and CDR2 sequences are MNHEY and SVGEGT. The CDR3, as DNA: TGTGCCAGCAGTTCGAGGTGGACAGGGGAATTCAGGACCCAGTACTTC. It specifies CASSSRWTGEFRTQYF.

In this sample, this clonotype turned up many times. This rearrangement joins TRBV28 to TRBJ2-7; 8 bases agree with TRBD2. This CDR3 contains 14 residues. Germline CDR1 MDHEN, CDR2 SYDVKM. The ends lost 6 bases at V and 2 bases at J; junction bases unmatched: 6. CDR3 sequence (DNA): TGTGCCAGCAGCCAAAGCGGGAGTCCCTACGAGCAGTACTTC. Its translation is CASSQSGSPYEQYF.

Points on this clonotype: Sequence at one end of the junction differs from germline and may be a read error. The chain links TRBV11-2 to TRBJ1-1; no firm D call. CDR3 length: 13 residues. Germline-derived CDR1 and CDR2 are SGHAT and FQNNGV. In DNA form, the CDR3 reads TGTGCCAACAGCTTCGCTCGAGGCACTGAAGCTTTCTTT. Its protein product is CANSFARGTEAFF.

This clonotype was seen just once. This chain links TRBV6-2 or TRBV6-3 with TRBJ1-5; the D is unclear. Trimming stripped 2 bases from V and 9 bases from J, with 8 bases between. The CDR3 extends over 12 amino acids. The germline gives CDR1 MNHEY, CDR2 SVGEGT. The CDR3 sequence is CASSYKHLPQHF. The CDR3 DNA sequence: TGTGCCAGCAGTTACAAGCATCTGCCCCAGCATTTT.

The chain couples TRBV6-1 to TRBJ2-4, with TRBD2 matching over 9 bases. The V and J ends lost 1 base and 2 bases, in that order; junction bases with no gene match: 12. Per the germline V gene, CDR1 is MNHNS and CDR2 is SASEGT. There are 19 residues in the CDR3. This CDR3 is CASSEEASGRTSTKNIQYF. Written as DNA, the CDR3 is TGTGCCAGCAGTGAAGAGGCGAGCGGGAGGACTAGCACCAAAAACATTCAGTACTTC.

This clonotype was seen ten or more times. The chain employs TRBV6-2 or TRBV6-3 and TRBJ2-5, with TRBD2 matching 7 bases. Trimming cost V 2 bases and J 3 bases; bases outside gene matches: 9. The CDR3 extends over 16 amino acids. Germline values: CDR1 MNHEY, CDR2 SVGEGT. The CDR3 sequence is CASSYPGLERKETQYF. CDR3 in DNA: TGTGCCAGCAGTTACCCAGGACTAGAGCGAAAAGAGACCCAGTACTTC.

Remarks on this clonotype: This could be a read error, since a much larger clone is one nucleotide away. The J gene is TRBJ2-7, the V gene TRBV5-1; no clear D gene. This CDR3 spans 14 amino acids. V shed 5 bases and J shed 2 bases, with 14 bases lying between them. Germline CDR1 and CDR2: SGHRS and YFSETQ. CDR3 residues: CASSLQSRTYEQYF. Written as DNA, the CDR3 is TGCGCCAGCAGTCTTCAGTCCCGTACCTACGAGCAGTACTTC. Together with reference TRBV5-1 and TRBJ2-7, the CDR3 gives the full variable domain: KAGVTQTPRYLIKTRGQQVTLSCSPISGHRSVSWYQQTPGQGLQFLFEYFSETQRNKGNFPGRFSGRQFSNSRSEMNVSTLELGDSALYLCASSLQSRTYEQYFGPGTRLTVT.

In regard to this clonotype: This may stem from a read error, because a much larger clone lies one nucleotide away. The V and J genes are TRBV5-5 and TRBJ2-3; 10 bases match TRBD1. The CDR3 extends over 13 amino acids. CDR1 and CDR2 (germline): SGHKS, YYEKEE (reference sequence). CDR3 coding DNA: TGTGCCAGCAGCAGAGGACAGGGGGATATGCAGTATTTT. The encoded protein is CASSRGQGDMQYF.

Turning to this clonotype: A much larger clonotype is one base distant, so this may be a read error. This chain links TRBV10-3 with TRBJ2-3; 8 bases fit TRBD1. The DNA end lines up better with TRBJ1-5; the J call may be wrong. Per the germline V gene, CDR1 is ENHRY and CDR2 is SYGVKD. This CDR3 has 14 amino acids. The CDR3 is CATRQGMGTDTQHF. The DNA of the CDR3 is TGTGCCACCAGACAGGGGATGGGCACAGATACGCAGCATTTT.

This clonotype was counted ten times or more. The CDR3 nucleotides are TGTGCCAGCAGTGGCGGGACAGCGATCTATGGCTACACCTTC. It yields the protein CASSGGTAIYGYTF. The rearrangement uses TRBV6-1 and TRBJ1-2; 7 nucleotides line up with TRBD1. The CDR3 covers 14 residues. Germline values: CDR1 MNHNS, CDR2 SASEGT. After removal of 4 bases from V and 4 bases from J, the junction contained 6 bases not matched to a gene.

Ten or more counts support this clonotype. The CDR3 loop is CASSSTGAGYEQYF. As DNA, the CDR3 is TGTGCCAGCAGCTCTACCGGGGCAGGTTACGAGCAGTACTTC. The V call is TRBV7-9, the J call TRBJ2-7; D may correspond to TRBD1 or TRBD2 (5 bases each). The CDR3 totals 14 residues. Germline-derived CDR1 and CDR2 are SEHNR and FQNEAQ (reference sequence). Trimming left V 4 bases short and J 4 bases short, with 14 bases between. The complete variable domain, with remaining parts taken from reference TRBV7-9 and TRBJ2-7, reads DTGVSQNPRHKITKRGQNVTFRCDPISEHNRLYWYRQTLGQGPEFLTYFQNEAQLEKSRLLSDRFSAERPKGSFSTLEIQRTEQGDSAMYLCASSSTGAGYEQYFGPGTRLTVT.

The chain combines TRBV9 with TRBJ1-1; a possible D gene is TRBD1 (5 bases). The CDR3 extends over 14 amino acids. V was cut by 3 bases and J by 7 bases, with 16 bases left in between. Germline values: CDR1 SGDLS, CDR2 YYNGEE. CDR3 sequence reads: CASSEVRGGIEAFF. Here the CDR3 DNA reads TGTGCCAGCAGCGAGGTTCGGGGGGGAATTGAAGCTTTCTTT. The full variable domain, its missing parts supplied by reference TRBV9 and TRBJ1-1, is DSGVTQTPKHLITATGQRVTLRCSPRSGDLSVYWYQQSLDQGLQFLIQYYNGEERAKGNILERFSAQQFPDLHSELNLSSLELGDSALYFCASSEVRGGIEAFFGQGTRLTVV.